This T cell receptor beta chain was sequenced in a study of cytomegalovirus exposure and HLA in healthy donors. CDR1 is SGHVS, CDR2 FQNEAQ, per germline. This CDR3 contains 16 residues. V gave up 5 bases and J gave up 11 bases; unmatched junction bases: 13. Points on this clone: Its antigen remains unidentified.

These donors, healthy bone marrow donors, were studied. General study results and limits: Reportedly, diagnosis of cytomegalovirus status by the classifier showed high specificity and sensitivity.

This PCR relied on a set of 60 Vbeta primers and 13 Jbeta primers. The method was immunoSEQ multiplex PCR; TCRdb's version includes in-frame clones alone and lacks a portion of them. The sample's table shows around 100,000 clones. The chain employs TRBV7-8 and TRBJ1-6; TRBD1 matches 9 bases. This TCR was sampled from a young man in good health and CMV-seronegative. The sequencing input was PBMCs. The CDR3 sequence: CASSGYRGRLEAPLHF. CDR3 DNA: TGTGCCAGCAGCGGGTACAGGGGGCGCCTCGAGGCACCCCTCCACTTT.